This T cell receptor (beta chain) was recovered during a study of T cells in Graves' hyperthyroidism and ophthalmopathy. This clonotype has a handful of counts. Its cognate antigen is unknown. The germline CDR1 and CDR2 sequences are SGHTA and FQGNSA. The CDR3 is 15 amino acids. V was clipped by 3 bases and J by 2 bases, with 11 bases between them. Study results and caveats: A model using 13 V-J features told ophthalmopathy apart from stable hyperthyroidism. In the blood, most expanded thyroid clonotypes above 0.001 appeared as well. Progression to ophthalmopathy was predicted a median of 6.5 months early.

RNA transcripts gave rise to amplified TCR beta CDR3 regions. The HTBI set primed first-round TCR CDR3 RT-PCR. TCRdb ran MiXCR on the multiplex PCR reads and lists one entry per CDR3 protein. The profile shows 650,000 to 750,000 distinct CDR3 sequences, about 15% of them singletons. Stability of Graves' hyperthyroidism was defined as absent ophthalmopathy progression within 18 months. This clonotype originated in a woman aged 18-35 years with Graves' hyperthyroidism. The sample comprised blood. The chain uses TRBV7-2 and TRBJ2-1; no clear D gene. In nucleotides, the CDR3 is TGTGCCAGCAGCTTCACGCCCCAAACCTACAATGAGCAGTTCTTC. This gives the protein CASSFTPQTYNEQFF.